This record looks at one T cell receptor beta chain sequence and its context. This entry comes from a study of tumor and adjacent non-tumor tissue in lung cancer. Study-wide context: Histology: 12 adenocarcinoma, a couple of squamous cell carcinoma, 1 small cell lung cancer.

Germline CDR1 and CDR2: WSHSY and SAAADI. The CDR3 spans 14 residues. With V trimmed by 8 bases and J by 4 bases, 11 bases remained unmatched. A modified ARM-PCR protocol with three rounds of nested PCR amplified TCRbeta. TCRdb re-called the multiplex PCR reads with MiXCR, one entry per CDR3 protein. The table lists 85,000 to 130,000 distinct CDR3 sequences, roughly 60% of them singletons, with approximately 18% in the top ten. No cell sorting was done before RNA was extracted from the tissue. The normal lung tissue was taken more than 3 cm from the tumor edge. What was sequenced was distant non-tumor lung tissue. The TCR was taken from a man younger than 45 with non-small cell lung cancer. The chain couples TRBV10-2 to TRBJ2-7, with 7 bases lining up with TRBD2. Written as DNA, the CDR3 is TGCGCCAGCCAAAATACTAGCGAGATTTACGAGCAGTACTTC. As protein: CASQNTSEIYEQYF.